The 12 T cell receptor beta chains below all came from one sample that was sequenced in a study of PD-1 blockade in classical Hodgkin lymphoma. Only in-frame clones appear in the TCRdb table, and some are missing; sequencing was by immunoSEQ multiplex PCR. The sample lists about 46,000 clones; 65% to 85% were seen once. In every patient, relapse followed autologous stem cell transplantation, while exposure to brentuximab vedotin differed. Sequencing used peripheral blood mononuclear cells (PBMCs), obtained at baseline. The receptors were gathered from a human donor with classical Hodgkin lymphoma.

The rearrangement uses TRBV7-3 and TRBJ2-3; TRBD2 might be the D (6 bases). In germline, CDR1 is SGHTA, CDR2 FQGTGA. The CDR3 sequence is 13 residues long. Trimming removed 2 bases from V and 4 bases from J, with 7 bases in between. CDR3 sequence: CASSLSGADTQYF. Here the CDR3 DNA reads TGTGCCAGCAGCTTATCGGGGGCAGATACGCAGTATTTT.

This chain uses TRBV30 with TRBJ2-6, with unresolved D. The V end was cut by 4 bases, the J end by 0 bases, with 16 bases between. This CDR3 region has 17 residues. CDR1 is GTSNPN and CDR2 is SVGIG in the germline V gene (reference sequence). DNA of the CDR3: TGTGCCTGGATGTCGATTAAACAAATCTCTGGGGCCAACGTCCTGACTTTC. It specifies CAWMSIKQISGANVLTF.

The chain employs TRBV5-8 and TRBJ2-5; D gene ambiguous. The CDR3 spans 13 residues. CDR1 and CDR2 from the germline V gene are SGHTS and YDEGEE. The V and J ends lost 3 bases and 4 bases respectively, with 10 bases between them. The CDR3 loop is CASSSGSAETQYF. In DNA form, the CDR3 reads TGTGCCAGCAGCTCAGGTTCAGCAGAGACCCAGTACTTC.

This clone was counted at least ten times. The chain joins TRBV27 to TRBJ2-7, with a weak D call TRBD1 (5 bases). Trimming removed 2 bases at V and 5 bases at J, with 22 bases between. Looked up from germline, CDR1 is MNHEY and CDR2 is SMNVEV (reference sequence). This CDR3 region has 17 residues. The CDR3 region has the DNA TGTGCCAGCAGTTTACCCCCTACTCAGGGCCTCACCCACGAGCAGTACTTC. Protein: CASSLPPTQGLTHEQYF.

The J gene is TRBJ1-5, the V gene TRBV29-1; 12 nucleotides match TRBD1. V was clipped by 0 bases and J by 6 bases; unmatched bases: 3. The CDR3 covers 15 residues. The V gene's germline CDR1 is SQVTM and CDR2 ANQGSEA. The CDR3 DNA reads TGCAGCGTTGAAGAGGGACAGGGGGCGGGTCAGCCCCAGCATTTT. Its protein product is CSVEEGQGAGQPQHF.

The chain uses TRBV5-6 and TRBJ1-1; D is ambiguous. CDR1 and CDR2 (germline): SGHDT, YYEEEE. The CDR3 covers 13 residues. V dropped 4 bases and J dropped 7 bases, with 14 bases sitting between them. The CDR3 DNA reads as TGTGCCAGCAGCCCGCCGACACCTAGTGAAGCTTTCTTT. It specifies CASSPPTPSEAFF.

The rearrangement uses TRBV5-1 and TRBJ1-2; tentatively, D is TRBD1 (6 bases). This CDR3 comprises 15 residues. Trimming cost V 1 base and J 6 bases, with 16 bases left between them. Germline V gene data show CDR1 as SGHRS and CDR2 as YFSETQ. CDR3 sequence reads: CASSLMAGDGNGYTF. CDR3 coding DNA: TGCGCCAGCAGCTTGATGGCAGGGGATGGAAATGGCTACACCTTC. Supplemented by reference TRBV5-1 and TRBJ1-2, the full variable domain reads KAGVTQTPRYLIKTRGQQVTLSCSPISGHRSVSWYQQTPGQGLQFLFEYFSETQRNKGNFPGRFSGRQFSNSRSEMNVSTLELGDSALYLCASSLMAGDGNGYTFGSGTRLTVV.

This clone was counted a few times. CDR3 residues: CASSRKLTDTEAFF. The DNA for the CDR3 is TGTGCCAGCAGCCGCAAGCTGACAGACACTGAAGCTTTCTTT. This chain connects TRBV6-6 to TRBJ1-1; D perhaps matches TRBD1 (5 bases). Germline-derived CDR1 and CDR2 are MNHNY and SVGAGI (reference sequence). The V end was cut by 6 bases, the J end by 3 bases, with 14 bases between. The CDR3 is made up of 14 amino acids.

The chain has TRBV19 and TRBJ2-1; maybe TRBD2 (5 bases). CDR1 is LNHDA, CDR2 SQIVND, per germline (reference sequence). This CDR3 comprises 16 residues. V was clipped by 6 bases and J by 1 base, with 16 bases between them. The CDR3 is CASSPSAGPSYNEQFF. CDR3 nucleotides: TGTGCCAGTAGCCCGTCGGCGGGTCCGTCCTACAATGAGCAGTTCTTC.

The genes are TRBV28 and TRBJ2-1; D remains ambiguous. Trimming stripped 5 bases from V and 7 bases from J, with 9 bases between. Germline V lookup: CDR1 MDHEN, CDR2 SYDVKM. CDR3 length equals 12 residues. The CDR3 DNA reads TGTGCCAGCAGTGGACCGTCGAATGAGCAGTTCTTC. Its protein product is CASSGPSNEQFF.

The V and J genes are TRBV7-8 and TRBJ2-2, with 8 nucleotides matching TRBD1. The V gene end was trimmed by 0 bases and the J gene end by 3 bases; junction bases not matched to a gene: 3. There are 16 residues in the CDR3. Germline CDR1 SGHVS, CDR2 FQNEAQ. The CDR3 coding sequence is TGTGCCAGCAGCTTAGCTGGGACAGGCGACACCGGGGAGCTGTTTTTT. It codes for CASSLAGTGDTGELFF. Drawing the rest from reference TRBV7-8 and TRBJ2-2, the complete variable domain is GAGVSQSPRYKVAKRGQDVALRCDPISGHVSLFWYQQALGQGPEFLTYFQNEAQLDKSGLPSDRFFAERPEGSVSTLKIQRTQQEDSAVYLCASSLAGTGDTGELFFGEGSRLTVL.

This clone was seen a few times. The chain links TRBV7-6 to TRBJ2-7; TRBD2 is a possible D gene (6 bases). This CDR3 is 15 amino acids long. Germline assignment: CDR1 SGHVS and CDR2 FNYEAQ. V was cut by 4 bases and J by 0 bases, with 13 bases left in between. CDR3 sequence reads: CASSSEGGPSYEQYF. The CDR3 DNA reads TGTGCCAGCAGCTCGGAGGGCGGGCCCTCCTACGAGCAGTACTTC.